This T cell receptor (beta chain) was sequenced for a study of T cells in Graves' hyperthyroidism and ophthalmopathy. Stable Graves' hyperthyroidism denoted no ophthalmopathy progression over 18 months. Each 10 ml fresh peripheral blood draw supplied the PBMCs. RNA transcripts served as the template for amplifying TCR beta CDR3 regions. The study used the HTBI primer set for a first-round RT-PCR of the TCR CDR3. TCRdb re-analysed the multiplex PCR reads in MiXCR, keeping a single row per CDR3 protein. The table shows hundreds of thousands of distinct CDR3 sequences, with roughly 37% occurring only once. The CDR3 consists of 15 residues. The V segment lost 3 bases and the J segment 7 bases; nucleotides outside the gene matches: 9. In germline, CDR1 is MGHRA, CDR2 YSYEKL.

The source of this sequence is a young man with Graves' hyperthyroidism. The genes are TRBV4-1 and TRBJ2-5; 9 bases match TRBD1. Sequenced: blood. This chain's CDR3 is CASSQFDRGSGTQYF. As DNA, the CDR3 is TGCGCCAGCAGCCAGTTCGACAGGGGGTCGGGGACCCAGTACTTC.